A selection of T cell receptor beta chains follows, all from one sample in a study of blood T cells in healthy people across ages. Via MiXCR, TCRdb re-called the 5' RACE reads, giving one row per CDR3 protein. Of around 1.5 million distinct CDR3 sequences in the sample, roughly 45% were seen once. The sequenced material came from blood. These receptors came from a woman aged 18-29 years in good health. Both conserved end residues are part of each CDR3. The D gene is left open where the match is weak. Size is stated for part of the rows, as once, few or many counts, or as a class when the clone is expanded.

d_call j_call clone_size v_call cdr3_nt cdr3_aa
TRBD1 TRBJ1-2 few TRBV3-1 TGTGCCAGCAGCCCCTCGGACAGGACTAACTATGGCTACACCTTC CASSPSDRTNYGYTF
NA TRBJ2-1 NA TRBV19 TGTGCCAGTAGTACCCCGGGGAATGAGCAGTTCTTC CASSTPGNEQFF
NA TRBJ2-5 NA TRBV7-8 TGTGCCAGCAGCGTAATAGTAGGGAACCAAGAGACCCAGTACTTC CASSVIVGNQETQYF
NA TRBJ2-5 NA TRBV20-1 TGCAGTGCTATTGGTCAGGGGAAGGGACAAGAGACCCAGTACTTC CSAIGQGKGQETQYF
NA TRBJ2-3 few TRBV6-4 TGTGCCAGCAGAGCCCGGGCCTCGGACCTATATACGCAGTATTTT CASRARASDLYTQYF
NA TRBJ2-6 NA TRBV7-9 TGTGCCAGCAGCTTAGCCACTACGGCCAACGTCCTGACTTTC CASSLATTANVLTF
NA TRBJ1-5 NA TRBV12-3/TRBV12-4 TGTGCCAGCAGTTTAAAACAGGGCCGGAATCAGCCCCAGCATTTT CASSLKQGRNQPQHF
TRBD2 TRBJ2-7 NA TRBV20-1 TGCAGTGCCGGGACTAGAGGTGACAATGAGCAGTACTTC CSAGTRGDNEQYF
TRBD2 TRBJ2-3 once TRBV6-1 TGTGCCAGCAGGAGTGGCGGGAGTGGCACAGATACGCAGTATTTT CASRSGGSGTDTQYF
NA TRBJ2-7 NA TRBV20-1 TGCAGTGCTAATTCACCGAGCTCCTACAATGAGCAGTACTTC CSANSPSSYNEQYF
NA TRBJ2-3 few TRBV5-1 TGCGCCAGCAGCTTCGGACTTCTAGGACAAGATACGCAGTATTTT CASSFGLLGQDTQYF
TRBD1 TRBJ2-1 many TRBV5-5 TGTGCCAGCACCCCGACAGGGGTCTCCTACAATGAGCAGTTCTTC CASTPTGVSYNEQFF
NA TRBJ2-7 NA TRBV12-5 TGTGCAACCGGGACCAATTACGTCGATGAGCAGTACTTC CATGTNYVDEQYF
NA TRBJ2-7 NA TRBV4-1 TGCGCCAGCAGCCACGTGGGCCGGCACAATGAGCAGTACTTC CASSHVGRHNEQYF
TRBD2 TRBJ2-1 few TRBV7-9 TGTGCCAGCAGCTTAGGCGGGAGGTTCGCCGATGAGCAGTTCTTC CASSLGGRFADEQFF
NA TRBJ1-1 NA TRBV2 TGTGCCAGCAGTGAGTTTCCGAACACTGAAGCTTTCTTT CASSEFPNTEAFF
NA TRBJ2-3 NA TRBV20-1 TGCAGTGCCACAGGTTCTCAGCGAGGAGATACGCAGTATTTT CSATGSQRGDTQYF
NA TRBJ1-5 NA TRBV28 TGTGCCAGCAGTTCACCCGGGCTCAATCAGCCCCAGCATTTT CASSSPGLNQPQHF
NA TRBJ1-1 NA TRBV5-1 TGCGCCAGCAGCTTGGGGATTGACAGATCTAACACTGAAGCTTTCTTT CASSLGIDRSNTEAFF
NA TRBJ2-3 few TRBV7-2 TGTGCCAGCAGCTTTCAGGGGGGATCATACACAGATACGCAGTATTTT CASSFQGGSYTDTQYF
NA TRBJ1-6 few TRBV15 TGTGCCACCAGCAGAGATCCGACAGAAAATTCACCCCTCCACTTT CATSRDPTENSPLHF
NA TRBJ2-6 NA TRBV6-5 TGTGCCACTACGACCTCAGGGGGGTACGGGGCCAACGTCCTGACTTTT CATTTSGGYGANVLTF
NA TRBJ1-5 NA TRBV4-1 TGCGCCAGCAGCCAAGCTGGGACCTATGATCAGCCCCAGCATTTT CASSQAGTYDQPQHF
NA TRBJ1-1 NA TRBV4-2 TGTGCCAGCAGCCAAGATCTCGGGCCCACTGAAGCTTTCTTT CASSQDLGPTEAFF
NA TRBJ1-4 few TRBV7-6 TGTGCCAGCAGGGGTCTTGCAACTAATGAAAAACTGTTTTTT CASRGLATNEKLFF
NA TRBJ2-5 NA TRBV5-1 TGCGCCAGCAGCCTAGATAGTGTTGAAGAGACCCAGTACTTC CASSLDSVEETQYF
NA TRBJ1-2 few TRBV5-1 TGCGCCAGCAGCTCTGGAAAAGGGGATGGCTACACCTTC CASSSGKGDGYTF
NA TRBJ1-2 few TRBV2 TGTGCCAGCAGTTGGACAGTCGAAGACGGCTACACCTTC CASSWTVEDGYTF
NA TRBJ1-5 NA TRBV6-5 TGTGCCAGCCGAGGGCGGGGGGATGATCAGCCCCAGCATTTT CASRGRGDDQPQHF
NA TRBJ2-7 NA TRBV20-1 TGCAGTGCTATCCAACAGGATAATACCTACGAGCAGTACTTC CSAIQQDNTYEQYF
NA TRBJ1-5 NA TRBV15 TGTGCCACCAGCAAGGGGGGTGGCAATCAGCCCCAGCATTTT CATSKGGGNQPQHF
NA TRBJ2-7 NA TRBV10-1 TGCGCCAGCAGGTTTATCTACGAGCAGTACTTC CASRFIYEQYF
TRBD1 TRBJ1-6 NA TRBV9 TGTGCCAGCAGCGGCGGGGGACAGGGTCGCTCACCCCTCCACTTT CASSGGGQGRSPLHF
NA TRBJ2-7 NA TRBV20-1 TGCAGTGTCGCCCCACTATCCAATGAGCAGTACTTC CSVAPLSNEQYF
NA TRBJ2-1 NA TRBV20-1 TGCAGTGCTAGGGACCCGACAGGCTACGAGCAGTTCTTC CSARDPTGYEQFF
TRBD1 TRBJ2-1 NA TRBV20-1 TGCAGTGCTGACAGGGGGTATGATGAGCAGTTCTTC CSADRGYDEQFF
TRBD2 TRBJ2-1 NA TRBV5-1 TGCGCCAGCAGCTTGGGGGGGACTACCAACAATGAGCAGTTCTTC CASSLGGTTNNEQFF
NA TRBJ2-7 NA TRBV6-2/TRBV6-3 TGTGCCAGCAGTTTGGGTTCGTACCTCATCGAGCAGTACTTC CASSLGSYLIEQYF
TRBD1 TRBJ2-3 NA TRBV5-1 TGCGCCAGCAGCTTGGGAACCGGGACAGGGGGCGCCCATACGCAGTATTTT CASSLGTGTGGAHTQYF
NA TRBJ2-5 few TRBV2 TGTGCCAGCAGTGAAGCGCAGGCAGAACAAGAGACCCAGTACTTC CASSEAQAEQETQYF
NA TRBJ2-3 NA TRBV6-1 TGTGCCAGCAGTGCTGGTCGTGGGGGATACGCAGATACGCAGTATTTT CASSAGRGGYADTQYF
TRBD2 TRBJ2-2 NA TRBV20-1 TGCAGTGCTATACCCGGCGGGAGCACCGGGGAGCTGTTTTTT CSAIPGGSTGELFF
TRBD1 TRBJ2-5 NA TRBV2 TGTGCCAGCAGTAGGCGGACAGGGGGCAGGGAGACCCAGTACTTC CASSRRTGGRETQYF
TRBD1 TRBJ1-2 few TRBV28 TGTGCCAGCACCACGGATGACAGGGCTAACTATGGCTACACCTTC CASTTDDRANYGYTF
TRBD2 TRBJ2-5 few TRBV4-1 TGCGCCAGCAGCCAAGAAGGGCTAGCGGCCCTCCAAGAGACCCAGTACTTC CASSQEGLAALQETQYF
TRBD2 TRBJ2-2 NA TRBV6-5 TGTGCCAGCAGTTACTCGAGCCGCGGGAGAAGGGTCGGGGAGCTGTTTTTT CASSYSSRGRRVGELFF
TRBD2 TRBJ2-3 NA TRBV6-1 TGTGCCAGCACCCCAACTAGCGTGGGCCGTTCCGCAGATACGCAGTATTTT CASTPTSVGRSADTQYF
NA TRBJ1-1 NA TRBV12-3/TRBV12-4 TGTGCCAGCAGCACAAACCTGGAAGCTTTCTTT CASSTNLEAFF
NA TRBJ2-1 NA TRBV30 TGTGCCTGGAGTGGGGGGCGGGCCGCCTCCTACAATGAGCAGTTCTTC CAWSGGRAASYNEQFF
NA TRBJ2-1 few TRBV6-1 TGTGCCAGCAGTGACATGCAGGGTACCCCCTACAATGAGCAGTTCTTC CASSDMQGTPYNEQFF
NA TRBJ2-1 NA TRBV7-9 TGTGCCAGCAGCCCACCCACGGATAGGGAGCAGTTCTTC CASSPPTDREQFF
NA TRBJ2-2 NA TRBV4-2 TGTGCCAGCAGCCAAGATACAATGGAGGGGTTGAGTAGGGGGGAGCTGTTTTTT CASSQDTMEGLSRGELFF
NA TRBJ2-7 few TRBV6-1 TGTGCCAGCAGTGATGGCGGCCGCTCCTACGAGCAGTACTTC CASSDGGRSYEQYF
TRBD1 TRBJ2-5 once TRBV12-3/TRBV12-4 TGTGCCAGCACCAAGTTTACCGGGACAGGGGCGGGAGAGACCCAGTACTTC CASTKFTGTGAGETQYF
TRBD2 TRBJ2-1 few TRBV7-2 TGTGCCAGCAGCTTAAGTCCTAGCGGGAGGCCCGACTCCTACAATGAGCAGTTCTTC CASSLSPSGRPDSYNEQFF